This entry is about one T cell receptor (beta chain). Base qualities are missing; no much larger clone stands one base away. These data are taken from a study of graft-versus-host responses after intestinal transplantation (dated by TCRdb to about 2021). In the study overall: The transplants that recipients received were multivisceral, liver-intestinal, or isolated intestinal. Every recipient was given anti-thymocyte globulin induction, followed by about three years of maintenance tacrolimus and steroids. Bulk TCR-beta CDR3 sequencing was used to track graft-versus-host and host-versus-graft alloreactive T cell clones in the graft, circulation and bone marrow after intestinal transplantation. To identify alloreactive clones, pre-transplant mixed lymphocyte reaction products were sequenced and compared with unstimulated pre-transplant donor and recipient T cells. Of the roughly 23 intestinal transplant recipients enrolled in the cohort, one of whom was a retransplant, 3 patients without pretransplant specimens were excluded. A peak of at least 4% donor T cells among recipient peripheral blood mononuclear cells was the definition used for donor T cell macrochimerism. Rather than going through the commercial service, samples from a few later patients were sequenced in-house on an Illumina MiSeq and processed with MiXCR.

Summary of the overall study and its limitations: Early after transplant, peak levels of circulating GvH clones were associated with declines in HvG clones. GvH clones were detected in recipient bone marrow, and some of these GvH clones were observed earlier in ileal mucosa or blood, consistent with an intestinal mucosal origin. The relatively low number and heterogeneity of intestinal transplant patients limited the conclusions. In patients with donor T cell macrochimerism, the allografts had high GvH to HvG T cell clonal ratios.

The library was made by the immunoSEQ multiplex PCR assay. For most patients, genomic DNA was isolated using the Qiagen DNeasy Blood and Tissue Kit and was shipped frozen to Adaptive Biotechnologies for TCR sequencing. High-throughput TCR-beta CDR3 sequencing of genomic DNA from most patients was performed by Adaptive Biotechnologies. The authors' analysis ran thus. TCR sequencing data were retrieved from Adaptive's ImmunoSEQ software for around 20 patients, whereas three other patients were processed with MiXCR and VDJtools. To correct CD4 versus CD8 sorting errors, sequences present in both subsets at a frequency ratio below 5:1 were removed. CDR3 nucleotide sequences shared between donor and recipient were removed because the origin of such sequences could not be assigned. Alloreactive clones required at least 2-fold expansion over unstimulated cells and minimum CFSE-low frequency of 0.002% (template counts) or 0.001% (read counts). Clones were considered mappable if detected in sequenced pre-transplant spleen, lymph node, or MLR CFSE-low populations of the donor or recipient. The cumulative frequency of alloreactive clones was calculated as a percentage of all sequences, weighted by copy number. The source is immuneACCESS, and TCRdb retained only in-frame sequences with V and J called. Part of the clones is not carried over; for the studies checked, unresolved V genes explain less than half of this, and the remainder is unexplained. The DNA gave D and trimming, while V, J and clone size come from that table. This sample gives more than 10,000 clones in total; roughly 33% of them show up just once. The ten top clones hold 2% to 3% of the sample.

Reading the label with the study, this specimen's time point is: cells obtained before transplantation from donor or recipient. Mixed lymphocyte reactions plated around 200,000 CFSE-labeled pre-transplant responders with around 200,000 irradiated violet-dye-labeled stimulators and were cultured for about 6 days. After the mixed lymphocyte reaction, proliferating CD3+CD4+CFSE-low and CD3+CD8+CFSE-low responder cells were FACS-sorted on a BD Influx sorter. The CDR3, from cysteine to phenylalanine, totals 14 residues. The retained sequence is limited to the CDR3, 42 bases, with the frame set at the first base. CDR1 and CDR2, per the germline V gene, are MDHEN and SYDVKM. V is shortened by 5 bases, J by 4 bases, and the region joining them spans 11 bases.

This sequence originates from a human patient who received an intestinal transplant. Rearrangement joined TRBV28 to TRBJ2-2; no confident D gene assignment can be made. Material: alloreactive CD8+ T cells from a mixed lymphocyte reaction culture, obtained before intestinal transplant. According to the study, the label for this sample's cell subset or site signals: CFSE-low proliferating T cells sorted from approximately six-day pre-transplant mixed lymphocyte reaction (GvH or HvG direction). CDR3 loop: CASSPYRSTGELFF. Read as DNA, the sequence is TGTGCCAGCAGTCCTTACAGAAGCACCGGGGAGCTGTTTTTT.